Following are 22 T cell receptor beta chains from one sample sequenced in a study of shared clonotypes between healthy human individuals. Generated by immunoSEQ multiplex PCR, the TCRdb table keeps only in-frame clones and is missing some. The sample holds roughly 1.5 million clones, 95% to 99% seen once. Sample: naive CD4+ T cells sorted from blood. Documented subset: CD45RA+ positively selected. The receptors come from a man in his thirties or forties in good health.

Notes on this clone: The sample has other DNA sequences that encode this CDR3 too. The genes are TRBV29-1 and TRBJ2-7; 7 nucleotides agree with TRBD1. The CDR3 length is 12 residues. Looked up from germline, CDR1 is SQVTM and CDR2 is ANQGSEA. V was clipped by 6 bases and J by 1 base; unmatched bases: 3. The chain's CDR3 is CSVRQGSYEQYF. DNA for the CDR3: TGCAGCGTCCGACAGGGTTCCTACGAGCAGTACTTC.

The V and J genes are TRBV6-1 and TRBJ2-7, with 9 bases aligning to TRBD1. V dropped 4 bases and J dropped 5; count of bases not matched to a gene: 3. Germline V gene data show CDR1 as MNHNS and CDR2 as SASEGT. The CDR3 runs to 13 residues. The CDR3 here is CASSGRDRDEQYF. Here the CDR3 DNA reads TGTGCCAGCAGTGGCCGGGACAGGGACGAGCAGTACTTC.

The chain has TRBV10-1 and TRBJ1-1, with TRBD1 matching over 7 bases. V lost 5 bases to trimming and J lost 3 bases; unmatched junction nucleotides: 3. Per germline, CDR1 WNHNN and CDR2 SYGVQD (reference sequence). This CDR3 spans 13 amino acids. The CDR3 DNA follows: TGCGCCAGCAGTTACGACAGGGACACTGAAGCTTTCTTT. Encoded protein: CASSYDRDTEAFF.

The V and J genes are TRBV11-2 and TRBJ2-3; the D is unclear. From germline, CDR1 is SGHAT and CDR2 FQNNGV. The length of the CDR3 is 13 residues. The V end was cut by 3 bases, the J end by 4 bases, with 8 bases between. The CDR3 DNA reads TGTGCCAGCAGCTTCTCGTCCTCAGATACGCAGTATTTT. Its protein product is CASSFSSSDTQYF.

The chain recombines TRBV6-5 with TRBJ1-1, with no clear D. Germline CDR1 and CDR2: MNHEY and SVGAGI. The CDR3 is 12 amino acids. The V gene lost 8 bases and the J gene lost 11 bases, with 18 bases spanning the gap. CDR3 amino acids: CASGTAFGLAFF. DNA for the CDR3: TGTGCCAGCGGTACGGCGTTTGGTCTGGCTTTCTTT.

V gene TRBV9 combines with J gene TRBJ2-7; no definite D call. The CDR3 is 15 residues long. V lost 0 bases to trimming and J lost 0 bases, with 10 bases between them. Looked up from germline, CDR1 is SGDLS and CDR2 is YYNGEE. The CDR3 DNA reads TGTGCCAGCAGCGTAGGTCCGGCCCCCTCCTACGAGCAGTACTTC. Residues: CASSVGPAPSYEQYF.

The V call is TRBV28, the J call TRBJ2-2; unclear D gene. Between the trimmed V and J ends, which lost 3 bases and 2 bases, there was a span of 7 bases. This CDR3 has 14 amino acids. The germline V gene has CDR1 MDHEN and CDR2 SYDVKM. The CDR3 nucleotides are TGTGCCAGCAGTTTCCCCGGTAACACCGGGGAGCTGTTTTTT. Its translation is CASSFPGNTGELFF.

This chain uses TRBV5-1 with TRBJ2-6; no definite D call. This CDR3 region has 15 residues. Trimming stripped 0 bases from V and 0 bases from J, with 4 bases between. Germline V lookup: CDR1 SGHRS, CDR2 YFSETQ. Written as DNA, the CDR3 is TGCGCCAGCAGCTTGGCGATCTCTGGGGCCAACGTCCTGACTTTC. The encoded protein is CASSLAISGANVLTF.

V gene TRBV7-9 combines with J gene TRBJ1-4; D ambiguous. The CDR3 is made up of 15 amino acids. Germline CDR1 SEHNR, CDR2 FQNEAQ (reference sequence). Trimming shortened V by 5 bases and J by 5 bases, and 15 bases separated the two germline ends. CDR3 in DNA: TGTGCCAGCAGCCCCCGTTCGGACGGGAATGAAAAACTGTTTTTT. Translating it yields CASSPRSDGNEKLFF.

This chain's CDR3 is CASSTRDGTYEQYF. The CDR3 DNA sequence: TGTGCCAGCAGTACACGGGACGGAACCTACGAGCAGTACTTC. The V gene is TRBV6-5, the J gene TRBJ2-7, with D perhaps TRBD1 or TRBD2 (5 bases each). V was clipped by 5 bases and J by 2 bases, with 13 bases between them. The CDR3 is made up of 14 amino acids. The germline V gene has CDR1 MNHEY and CDR2 SVGAGI.

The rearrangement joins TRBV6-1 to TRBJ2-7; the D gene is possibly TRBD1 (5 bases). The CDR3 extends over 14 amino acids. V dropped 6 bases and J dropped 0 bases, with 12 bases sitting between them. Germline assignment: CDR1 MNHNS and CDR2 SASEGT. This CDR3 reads CASRQGIASYEQYF. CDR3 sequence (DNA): TGTGCCAGCAGGCAGGGCATCGCCTCCTACGAGCAGTACTTC.

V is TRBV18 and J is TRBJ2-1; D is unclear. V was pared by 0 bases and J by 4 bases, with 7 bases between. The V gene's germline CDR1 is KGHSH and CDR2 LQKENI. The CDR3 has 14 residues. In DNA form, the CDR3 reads TGTGCCAGCTCACCACCGGGTCCATACAATGAGCAGTTCTTC. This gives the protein CASSPPGPYNEQFF. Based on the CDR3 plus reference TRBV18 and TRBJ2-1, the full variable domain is NAGVMQNPRHLVRRRGQEARLRCSPMKGHSHVYWYRQLPEEGLKFMVYLQKENIIDESGMPKERFSAEFPKEGPSILRIQQVVRGDSAAYFCASSPPGPYNEQFFGPGTRLTVL.

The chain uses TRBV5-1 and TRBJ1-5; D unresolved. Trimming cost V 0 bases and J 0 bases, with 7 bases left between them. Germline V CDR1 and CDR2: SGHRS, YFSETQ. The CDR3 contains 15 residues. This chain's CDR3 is CASSLDGHSNQPQHF. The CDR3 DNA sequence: TGCGCCAGCAGCTTGGACGGGCATAGCAATCAGCCCCAGCATTTT.

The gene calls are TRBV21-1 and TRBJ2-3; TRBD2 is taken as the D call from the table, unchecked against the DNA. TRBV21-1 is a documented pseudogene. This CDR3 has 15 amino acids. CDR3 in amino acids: CASSKGGGFTDTQYF. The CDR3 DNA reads TGTGCCAGCAGCAAAGGGGGGGGCTTCACAGATACGCAGTATTTT.

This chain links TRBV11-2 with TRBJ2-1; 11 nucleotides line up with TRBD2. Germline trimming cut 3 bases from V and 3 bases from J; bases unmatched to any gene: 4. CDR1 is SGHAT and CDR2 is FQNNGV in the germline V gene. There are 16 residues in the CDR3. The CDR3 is CASSFGTSGFYNEQFF. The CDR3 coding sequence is TGTGCCAGCAGCTTTGGGACTAGCGGTTTCTACAATGAGCAGTTCTTC.

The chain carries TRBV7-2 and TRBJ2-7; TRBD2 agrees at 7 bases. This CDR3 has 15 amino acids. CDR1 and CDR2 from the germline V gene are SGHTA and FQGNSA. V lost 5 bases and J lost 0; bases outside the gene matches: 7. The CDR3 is CASSQQTGGSYEQYF. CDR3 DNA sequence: TGTGCCAGCAGCCAGCAAACGGGGGGCTCCTACGAGCAGTACTTC.

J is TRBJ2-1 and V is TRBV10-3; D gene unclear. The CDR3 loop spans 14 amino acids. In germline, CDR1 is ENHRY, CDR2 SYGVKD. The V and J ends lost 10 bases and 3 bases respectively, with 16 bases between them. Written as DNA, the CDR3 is TGTGCCACATCGAAAGTAGCCCTCTACAATGAGCAGTTCTTC. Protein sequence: CATSKVALYNEQFF.

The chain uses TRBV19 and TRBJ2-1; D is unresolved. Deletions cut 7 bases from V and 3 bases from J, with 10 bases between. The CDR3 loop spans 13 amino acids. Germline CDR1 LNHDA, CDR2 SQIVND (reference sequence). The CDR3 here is CASTSGHYNEQFF. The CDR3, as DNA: TGTGCCAGTACCTCGGGCCACTACAATGAGCAGTTCTTC. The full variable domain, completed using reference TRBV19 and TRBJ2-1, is DGGITQSPKYLFRKEGQNVTLSCEQNLNHDAMYWYRQDPGQGLRLIYYSQIVNDFQKGDIAEGYSVSREKKESFPLTVTSAQKNPTAFYLCASTSGHYNEQFFGPGTRLTVL.

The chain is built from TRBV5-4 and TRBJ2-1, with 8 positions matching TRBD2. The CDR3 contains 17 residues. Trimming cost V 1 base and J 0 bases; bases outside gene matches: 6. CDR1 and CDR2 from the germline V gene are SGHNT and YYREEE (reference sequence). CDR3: CASSLKTSGGSYNEQFF. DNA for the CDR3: TGTGCCAGCAGCTTGAAAACTAGCGGCGGCTCCTACAATGAGCAGTTCTTC.

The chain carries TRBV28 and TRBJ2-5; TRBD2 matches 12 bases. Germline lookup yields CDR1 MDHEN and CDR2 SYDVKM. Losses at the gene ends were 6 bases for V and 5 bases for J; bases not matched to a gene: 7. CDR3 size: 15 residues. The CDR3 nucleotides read TGTGCCAGCAGGCCGGGACTAGCGGGCGATGAGACCCAGTACTTC. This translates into CASRPGLAGDETQYF.

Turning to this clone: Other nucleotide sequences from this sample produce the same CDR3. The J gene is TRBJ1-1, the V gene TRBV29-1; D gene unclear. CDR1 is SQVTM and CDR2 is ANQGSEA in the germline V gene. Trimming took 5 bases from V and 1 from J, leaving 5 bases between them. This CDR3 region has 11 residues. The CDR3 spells CSVRKNTEAFF. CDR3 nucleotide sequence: TGCAGCGTTCGTAAGAACACTGAAGCTTTCTTT.

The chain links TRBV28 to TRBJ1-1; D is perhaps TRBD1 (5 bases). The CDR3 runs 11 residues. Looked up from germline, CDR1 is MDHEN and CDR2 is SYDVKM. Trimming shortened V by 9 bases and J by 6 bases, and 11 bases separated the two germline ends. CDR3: CARQVRPEAFF. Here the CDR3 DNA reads TGTGCCAGACAGGTTAGGCCTGAAGCTTTCTTT.